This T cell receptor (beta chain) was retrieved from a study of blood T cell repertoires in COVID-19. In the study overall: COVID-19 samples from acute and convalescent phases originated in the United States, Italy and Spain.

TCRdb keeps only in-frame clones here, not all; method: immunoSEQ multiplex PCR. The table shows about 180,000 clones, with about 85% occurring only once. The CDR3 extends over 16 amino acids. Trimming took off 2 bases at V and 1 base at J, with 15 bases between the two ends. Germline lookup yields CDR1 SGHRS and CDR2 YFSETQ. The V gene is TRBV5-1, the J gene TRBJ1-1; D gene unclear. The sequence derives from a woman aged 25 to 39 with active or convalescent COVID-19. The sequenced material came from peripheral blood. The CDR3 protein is CASSLIYTWPNTEAFF. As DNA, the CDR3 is TGCGCCAGCAGCTTAATTTATACGTGGCCGAACACTGAAGCTTTCTTT.